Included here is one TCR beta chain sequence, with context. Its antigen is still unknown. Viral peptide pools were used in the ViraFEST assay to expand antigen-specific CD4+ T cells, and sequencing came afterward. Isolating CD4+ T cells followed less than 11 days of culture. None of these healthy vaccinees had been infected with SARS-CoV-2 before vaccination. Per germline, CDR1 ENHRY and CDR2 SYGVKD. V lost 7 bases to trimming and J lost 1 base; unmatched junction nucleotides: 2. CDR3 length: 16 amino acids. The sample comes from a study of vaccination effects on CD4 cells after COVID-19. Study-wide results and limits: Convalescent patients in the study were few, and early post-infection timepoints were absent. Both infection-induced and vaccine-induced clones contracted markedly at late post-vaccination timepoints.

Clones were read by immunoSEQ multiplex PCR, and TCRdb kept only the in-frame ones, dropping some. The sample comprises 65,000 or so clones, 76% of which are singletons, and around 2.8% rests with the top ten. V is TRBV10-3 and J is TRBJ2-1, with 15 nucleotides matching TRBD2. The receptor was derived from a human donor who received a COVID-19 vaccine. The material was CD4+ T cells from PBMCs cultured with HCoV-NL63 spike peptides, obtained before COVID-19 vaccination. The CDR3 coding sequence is TGTGCCATCAAAGGGACTAGCGGGGGGTCCTACAATGAGCAGTTCTTC. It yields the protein CAIKGTSGGSYNEQFF.